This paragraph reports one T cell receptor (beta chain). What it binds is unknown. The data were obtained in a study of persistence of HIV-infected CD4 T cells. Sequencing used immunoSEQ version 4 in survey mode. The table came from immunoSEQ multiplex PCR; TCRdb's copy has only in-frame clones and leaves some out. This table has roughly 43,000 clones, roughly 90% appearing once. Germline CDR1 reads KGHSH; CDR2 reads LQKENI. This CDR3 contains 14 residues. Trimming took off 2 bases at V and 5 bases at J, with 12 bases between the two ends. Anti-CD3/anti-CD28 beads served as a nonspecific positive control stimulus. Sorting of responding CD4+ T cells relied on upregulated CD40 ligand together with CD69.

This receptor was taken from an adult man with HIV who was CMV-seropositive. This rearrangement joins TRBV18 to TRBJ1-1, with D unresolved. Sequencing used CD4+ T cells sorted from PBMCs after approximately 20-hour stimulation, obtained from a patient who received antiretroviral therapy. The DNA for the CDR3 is TGTGCCAGCTCACCAGAGGGAGGGAGAACTGAAGCTTTCTTT. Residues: CASSPEGGRTEAFF.